This T cell receptor beta chain was observed in a study of blood T cells in healthy people across ages. Study-wide results and caveats: Donor CMV status, an unknown factor, possibly confounded changes in expanded clonotypes.

From germline, CDR1 is DFQATT and CDR2 SNEGSKA (reference sequence). This CDR3 comprises 19 residues. V shed 1 base, J shed 0 bases, and the junction held 13 bases outside the gene matches. This clonotype was seen at least ten times. Antigen specificity is unknown. The use of a sample-barcoded 5' primer and a J-beta primer mix characterized a second PCR of roughly 6 to 12 cycles. Through a template-switch adaptor with 12 random nucleotides, each cDNA molecule received a tag. TCRdb analysed the 5' RACE reads with MiXCR anew, one entry per CDR3 protein. The table shows fewer than 750,000 distinct CDR3 sequences, with 45% to 60% occurring only once.

V and J are TRBV20-1 and TRBJ2-3; TRBD2 aligns across 10 bases. The TCR sequence derives from a woman at least 80 years old in good health. Sequences were obtained from blood. Written as DNA, the CDR3 is TGCAGTGCTAGAGGAAAGTCGGGTAGCGGGGGGCCAAGCACAGATACGCAGTATTTT. Its translation is CSARGKSGSGGPSTDTQYF.